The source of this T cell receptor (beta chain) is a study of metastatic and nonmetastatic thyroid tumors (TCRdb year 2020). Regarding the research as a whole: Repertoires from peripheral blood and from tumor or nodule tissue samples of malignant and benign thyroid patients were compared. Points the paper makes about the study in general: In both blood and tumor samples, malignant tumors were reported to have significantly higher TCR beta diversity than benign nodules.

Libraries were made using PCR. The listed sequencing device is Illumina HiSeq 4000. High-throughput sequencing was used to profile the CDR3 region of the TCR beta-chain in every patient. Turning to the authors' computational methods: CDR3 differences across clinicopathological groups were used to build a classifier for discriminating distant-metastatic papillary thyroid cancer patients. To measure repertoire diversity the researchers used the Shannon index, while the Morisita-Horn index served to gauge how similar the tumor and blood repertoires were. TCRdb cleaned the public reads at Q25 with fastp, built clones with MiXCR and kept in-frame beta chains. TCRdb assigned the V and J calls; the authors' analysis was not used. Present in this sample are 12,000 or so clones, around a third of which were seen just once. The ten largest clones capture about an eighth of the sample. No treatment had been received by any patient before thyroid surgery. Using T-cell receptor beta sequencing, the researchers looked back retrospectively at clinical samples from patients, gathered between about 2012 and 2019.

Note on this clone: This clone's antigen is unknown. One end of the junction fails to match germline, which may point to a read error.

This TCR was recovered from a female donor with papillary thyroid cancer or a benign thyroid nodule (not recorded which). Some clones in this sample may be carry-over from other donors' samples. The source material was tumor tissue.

The encoded CDR3 is CASSEDRRDTEAFF. In nucleotides, the sequence is TGTGCCAGTAGTGAGGACAGGAGGGACACTGAAGCTTTCTTT. The V and J genes are TRBV2 and TRBJ1-1; 7 bases in the junction line up with TRBD1. From cysteine to phenylalanine, the CDR3 is 14 amino acids long. Only the CDR3 portion is preserved as DNA: 42 bases, with reading frame beginning at the first base. The germline V gene supplies CDR1 SNHLY and CDR2 FYNNEI.